The clone carrying this T cell receptor beta chain was picked up one time. The antigen remains undetermined. The data stem from a study of immune evolution from preneoplasia to lung adenocarcinoma. Findings and caveats of the study: Later-stage lesions seemingly showed higher T cell density and diversity than normal lung. Normal lung had the highest top T cell clone frequencies.

H&E slides confirmed each diagnosis, reviewed by two pathologists independently. After pathologic assessment, macro-dissection selected premalignant or tumor cells for extraction. TCRdb's table, derived via immunoSEQ multiplex PCR, lists solely in-frame clones and lacks some. The sample has over 9,500 clones; 85% to 90% are singletons. Input material: FFPE invasive lung adenocarcinoma tissue. This clonotype originated in a person aged 70 to 85 with invasive lung adenocarcinoma. Some clones in this sample may be carry-over from other donors' samples.

The CDR3 reads CASNGGPPGSQPQHF. CDR3 bases: TGTGCCAGCAATGGTGGCCCCCCGGGGAGTCAGCCCCAGCATTTT. The chain couples TRBV2 to TRBJ1-5; D not resolved. This CDR3 region has 15 residues. Germline V gene sequence: CDR1 SNHLY, CDR2 FYNNEI. V lost 7 bases to trimming and J lost 6 bases, with 19 bases between them.